The present T cell receptor beta chain was sequenced within a study of tumor and adjacent non-tumor tissue in lung cancer (dated by TCRdb to 2017 to 2018). For the wider study: By cancer type, the cohort comprised some twelve adenocarcinoma patients, a couple of squamous cell carcinoma patients and 1 small cell lung cancer patient. A total of some 130 million productive TCRbeta reads were generated by sequencing, corresponding to an average of approximately 4.5 million reads per sample. The 15 enrolled patients, of whom some 10 were men and 5 were women, were aged roughly 31 to 85 years and were diagnosed with TNM stage I to III disease. Some 30 paired specimens, one tumor and one normal lung sample per patient, were profiled by TCRbeta CDR3 sequencing. Using bulk TCRbeta repertoires from 15 lung cancer patients, the study set lung tumor tissue side by side with matched distant non-tumor lung tissue.

Taken from the germline V gene, the CDR1 and CDR2 loops are SGHVS and FQNEAQ. Including cysteine and phenylalanine, the CDR3 has 16 amino acids. Here the CDR3 DNA is all that survives: 48 bases in frame from base 1. To note about this clonotype: Its antigen remains undetermined. One end of the junction fails to match germline, which may point to a read error.

Library preparation used multiplex PCR. The listed sequencing device is Illumina HiSeq 2500. TCRbeta libraries were constructed through three rounds of nested PCR with primers (Table S4) according to protocols adapted from ARM-PCR. Before sequencing, PCR products of 200-500 bp were excised from the gel and purified with the QIAquick gel extraction kit. The original pipeline was this. Trimmomatic was used to clean the reads, FLASH merged the cleaned reads into complete CDR3 sequences, and MiTCR assigned the sequences to V(D)J germline segments. Clonal diversity was calculated as the inverse Simpson's index using VDJtools. A read counted as productive if the sequence was in-frame and lacked a premature stop codon. TCRdb applied fastp at Q25 and MiXCR to the public reads, then kept only in-frame beta chains. When rows share a CDR3 protein, they turn into one entry using the most common DNA and genes. It is TCRdb's table, rather than the study itself, that gives the V and J calls and clone size. This sample lists roughly 70,000 distinct CDR3 sequences; approximately 71% were detected once. The top ten clonotypes cover around a quarter of the sample.

Beyond this particular receptor, the publication reports: Significantly higher TCR diversity (inverse Simpson) was observed in tumor tissue than in normal lung tissue (around 450 vs 150, P = 0.0075, Mann-Whitney U test). Because peripheral blood was not sequenced, the blood TCRbeta repertoires of the lung cancer patients in the study went unexamined. The top 100 clones made up a significantly larger cumulative share of the repertoire in normal lung than in tumor tissue. The cohort had only roughly 14 patients, and the authors noted that larger samples and more detailed clinical data are needed. Significantly higher TCR diversity was found in younger patients, and higher tumor TCR diversity was associated with shorter overall and disease-free survival. Neither the sequencing platform nor unique molecular identifiers are mentioned in the methods.

RNA was extracted from bulk unsorted tissue and checked for quality with a NanoDrop ND-1000 and an Agilent 2100. Distant non-tumor tissue taken more than 3 cm from the tumor edge was used as the normal lung sample. The donors were newly diagnosed lung cancer patients admitted for thoracic surgery in China from August to November 2014 who had not received prior chemotherapy. Patients with previous radiotherapy or chemotherapy, or with another concurrent cancer, were excluded from the study. Surgical tissue pieces of roughly 1-2.2 cm3 were preserved in RNAlater solution and were kept at -80 degrees C until use.

The sequence joins TRBV7-8 to TRBJ2-7; TRBD1 might be the D gene, on 6 matching bases. The material sequenced was distant non-tumor lung tissue. This receptor was obtained from a woman aged 50 to 60 with non-small cell lung cancer. The DNA sequence follows: TGTACCAGCAGCTTTGGGTCCGGGACACTTACCTACGAGCAGTACTTC. Its product reads: CTSSFGSGTLTYEQYF. With the rest looked up from the reference TRBV7-8 and TRBJ2-7 genes rather than sequenced, the full variable domain is GAGVSQSPRYKVAKRGQDVALRCDPISGHVSLFWYQQALGQGPEFLTYFQNEAQLDKSGLPSDRFFAERPEGSVSTLKIQRTQQEDSAVYLCTSSFGSGTLTYEQYFGPGTRLTVT.